Each of the 5 T cell receptor beta chains below was sequenced from the same sample in a study of shared clonotypes between healthy human individuals. Naive-designated CD8 cells lacked CD45RO, were positively enriched for CCR7, and omitted terminally differentiated effector memory CD45RA+ cells. Repertoires were generated with immunoSEQ multiplex PCR, while TCRdb's copy carries only in-frame clones and drops some. Here the sample spans approximately 1.9 million clones, over 85% being singletons. Sequencing input: naive CD8+ T cells from PBMCs. The origin of the receptors is a man younger than 35 in good health. Some clones in this sample may be carry-over from other donors' samples.

Worth noting for this clone: The same CDR3 also results from other DNA sequences found in this sample. The rearrangement uses TRBV5-4 and TRBJ2-1; D uncertain. CDR1 is SGHNT and CDR2 is YYREEE in the germline V gene (reference sequence). This CDR3 region has 12 residues. Trimming shortened V by 4 bases and J by 5 bases, and 7 bases separated the two germline ends. In nucleotides, the CDR3 is TGTGCCAGCAGCCTAGGACACAATGAGCAGTTCTTC. It encodes CASSLGHNEQFF. Filled out from reference TRBV5-4 and TRBJ2-1, the complete variable domain reads ETGVTQSPTHLIKTRGQQVTLRCSSQSGHNTVSWYQQALGQGPQFIFQYYREEENGRGNFPPRFSGLQFPNYSSELNVNALELDDSALYLCASSLGHNEQFFGPGTRLTVL.

The rearrangement uses TRBV27 and TRBJ2-1, with TRBD2 matching over 9 bases. CDR3 length: 19 residues. The trim removed 4 bases at V and 7 bases at J, leaving 20 bases unmatched. Per germline, CDR1 MNHEY and CDR2 SMNVEV (reference sequence). CDR3 DNA: TGTGCCAGCAGTTCCCCCCCCCTTTTTAGCGGGAGATATAGGAATGAGCAGTTCTTC. Protein: CASSSPPLFSGRYRNEQFF.

The V gene is TRBV30, the J gene TRBJ2-3; D may be TRBD2 (5 bases). Looked up from germline, CDR1 is GTSNPN and CDR2 is SVGIG (reference sequence). Trimming took off 8 bases at V and 2 bases at J, with 20 bases between the two ends. The CDR3 totals 15 residues. The CDR3: CALTGYRVITDTQYF. CDR3 coding DNA: TGTGCCCTTACGGGGTACCGGGTTATCACAGATACGCAGTATTTT.

V and J are TRBV7-9 and TRBJ2-7; the D is unclear. The ends were cut back, 7 bases at V and 3 bases at J, with 7 bases in the middle. CDR3 length equals 11 residues. Germline V CDR1 and CDR2: SEHNR, FQNEAQ (reference sequence). The CDR3: CASNFDYEQYF. The CDR3 DNA sequence: TGTGCCAGCAACTTTGACTACGAGCAGTACTTC.

The count of this clone is one. The chain combines TRBV7-2 with TRBJ2-5; TRBD2 agrees at 10 bases. J was trimmed by 5 bases and V by 4 bases; bases with no gene match: 10. CDR3 length: 16 residues. Germline V CDR1 and CDR2: SGHTA, FQGNSA. CDR3 residues: CASSYSRASGSETQYF. The CDR3 DNA sequence: TGTGCCAGCAGCTACAGCAGGGCTAGCGGGAGTGAGACCCAGTACTTC.